The 15 T cell receptor beta chains listed next were all sequenced from one sample in a study of T cell changes during pregnancy in multiple sclerosis. Only in-frame clones appear in the TCRdb table, and some are missing; sequencing was by immunoSEQ multiplex PCR. The sample yields 35,000 to 45,000 clones, 93% seen once. This material consisted of CD4+ T cells from peripheral blood mononuclear cells, taken in the first trimester of pregnancy. Receptors originate from a female donor with multiple sclerosis, enrolled in a pregnancy study.

This rearrangement joins TRBV27 to TRBJ1-4; 8 bases fit TRBD1. J was trimmed by 4 bases and V by 0 bases; bases with no gene match: 1. Germline-derived CDR1 and CDR2 are MNHEY and SMNVEV (reference sequence). The CDR3 contains 15 residues. The DNA of the CDR3 is TGTGCCAGCAGTTTATCGGACAGGGTTAATGAAAAACTGTTTTTT. It translates to CASSLSDRVNEKLFF.

The rearrangement links TRBV2 to TRBJ2-7; 13 bases are a match to TRBD2. With V trimmed by 10 bases and J by 5 bases, 11 bases remained unmatched. Germline lookup yields CDR1 SNHLY and CDR2 FYNNEI. The CDR3 consists of 15 residues. CDR3 nucleotides: TGTGCCACCCAGGGAAATGGACTAGCGGGAGACGAGCAGTACTTC. It translates to CATQGNGLAGDEQYF.

This rearrangement joins TRBV5-4 to TRBJ2-1; 11 bases map to TRBD2. The CDR3 is made up of 17 amino acids. With V trimmed by 4 bases and J by 6 bases, 12 bases remained unmatched. Germline V gives CDR1 SGHNT, CDR2 YYREEE (reference sequence). CDR3 protein: CASSMGGGTSGSNEQFF. The CDR3 DNA reads as TGTGCCAGCAGCATGGGGGGTGGGACTAGCGGATCCAATGAGCAGTTCTTC.

This clone has only a few counts. Sequence at one end of the junction differs from germline and may be a read error. This chain connects TRBV29-1 to TRBJ2-5; the match to TRBD2 covers 10 bases. Germline assignment: CDR1 SQVTM and CDR2 ANQGSEA. The CDR3 covers 14 residues. This CDR3 is CSFEGLASQETQYF. The DNA for the CDR3 is TGCAGCTTTGAGGGACTAGCGAGCCAAGAGACCCAGTACTTC.

In nucleotides, the CDR3 is TGTGCCAGCAGCCCTCCCTTGCCAGGGCGTCGCGTCACCGGGGAGCTGTTTTTT. The encoded protein is CASSPPLPGRRVTGELFF. The J gene is TRBJ2-2, the V gene TRBV4-2, with TRBD1 as a possible D gene (5 bases). The CDR3 is 18 residues long. Trimming stripped 4 bases from V and 4 bases from J, with 22 bases between. The V gene's germline CDR1 is LGHNA and CDR2 YNFKEQ.

The chain is built from TRBV12-5 and TRBJ1-5; D remains unclear. Trimming removed 4 bases from V and 4 bases from J, with 5 bases in between. Germline CDR1 and CDR2: LGHNT and FRNRAP. This CDR3 is 12 amino acids long. CDR3 sequence reads: CASGYENQPQHF. CDR3 nucleotides: TGTGCTAGTGGTTACGAGAATCAGCCCCAGCATTTT.

The chain joins TRBV5-1 to TRBJ1-4, with 7 nucleotides matching TRBD1. Germline CDR1 reads SGHRS; CDR2 reads YFSETQ. This CDR3 comprises 14 residues. Trimming at V came to 5 bases and at J to 4 bases, leaving 5 bases not matched to a gene. The DNA of the CDR3 is TGCGCCAGCAGGGAGGGGGCGGTTAATGAAAAACTGTTTTTT. Translated: CASREGAVNEKLFF. The variable domain in full, with the rest retrieved from reference TRBV5-1 and TRBJ1-4, is KAGVTQTPRYLIKTRGQQVTLSCSPISGHRSVSWYQQTPGQGLQFLFEYFSETQRNKGNFPGRFSGRQFSNSRSEMNVSTLELGDSALYLCASREGAVNEKLFFGSGTQLSVL.

The CDR3 spells CASRGRTGAVDTQYF. The CDR3 region has the DNA TGTGCCAGCAGGGGTAGGACAGGGGCGGTCGATACGCAGTATTTT. V usage is TRBV2 and J usage is TRBJ2-3, with TRBD1 identical over 9 bases. The CDR3 is made up of 15 amino acids. Germline-derived CDR1 and CDR2 are SNHLY and FYNNEI. Trimming removed 6 bases from V and 6 bases from J; junction bases left unmatched: 10.

The chain is built from TRBV27 and TRBJ2-2; tentatively, D is TRBD1 (7 bases). Germline CDR1 reads MNHEY; CDR2 reads SMNVEV (reference sequence). The V end was cut by 5 bases, the J end by 1 base, with 11 bases between. This CDR3 contains 15 residues. The CDR3 DNA reads TGTGCCAGCAGTGCGGGACAGAGGAACACCGGGGAGCTGTTTTTT. Its translation is CASSAGQRNTGELFF.

The chain combines TRBV9 with TRBJ1-2; TRBD1 aligns across 7 bases. The V gene end was trimmed by 2 bases and the J gene end by 2 bases; junction bases not matched to a gene: 3. Germline assignment: CDR1 SGDLS and CDR2 YYNGEE. This CDR3 comprises 14 residues. In nucleotides, the CDR3 is TGTGCCAGCAGCGTCCAGACAGGGAACTATGGCTACACCTTC. Its translation: CASSVQTGNYGYTF.

This chain joins TRBV7-2 and TRBJ2-5, with D perhaps TRBD1 (5 bases). In germline, CDR1 is SGHTA, CDR2 FQGNSA. The ends were cut back, 5 bases at V and 2 bases at J, with 12 bases in the middle. The CDR3 spans 14 residues. CDR3 bases: TGTGCCAGCAGCCTGGGGCTAGGACAAGAGACCCAGTACTTC. Encoded protein: CASSLGLGQETQYF.

The V and J genes are TRBV18 and TRBJ2-5, with D possibly TRBD1 on 6 matching bases. V was cut by 1 base and J by 0 bases, with 9 bases left in between. The CDR3 totals 15 residues. CDR1 is KGHSH and CDR2 is LQKENI in the germline V gene. CDR3 region: CASSPLGQYQETQYF. The DNA of the CDR3 is TGTGCCAGCTCACCACTTGGACAGTACCAAGAGACCCAGTACTTC.

The V gene is TRBV7-2, the J gene TRBJ2-7; 9 positions match TRBD1. The CDR3 loop spans 14 amino acids. The germline V gene encodes CDR1 SGHTA and CDR2 FQGNSA. With V trimmed by 2 bases and J by 2 bases, 1 base remained unmatched. As DNA, the CDR3 is TGTGCCAGCAGCTTAAACAGGGGGCCCTACGAGCAGTACTTC. This sequence encodes CASSLNRGPYEQYF.

The gene calls are TRBV7-2 and TRBJ2-5, with 11 bases fitting TRBD2. The CDR3 runs 16 residues. J gave up 7 bases and V 6 bases, and 13 bases lay outside the gene matches. Per germline, CDR1 SGHTA and CDR2 FQGNSA. The CDR3 reads CASSRITSGRWGTQYF. CDR3 DNA: TGTGCCAGCAGTCGGATAACTAGCGGGAGATGGGGGACCCAGTACTTC.

This sequence joins TRBV7-8 and TRBJ2-5; D is perhaps TRBD2 (6 bases). This CDR3 is 14 amino acids long. V was clipped by 6 bases and J by 4 bases, with 15 bases between them. CDR1 is SGHVS, CDR2 FQNEAQ, per germline. As DNA, the CDR3 is TGTGCCAGCAGTCAAAATAGCGGAAGAGAGACCCAGTACTTC. Translating it yields CASSQNSGRETQYF.